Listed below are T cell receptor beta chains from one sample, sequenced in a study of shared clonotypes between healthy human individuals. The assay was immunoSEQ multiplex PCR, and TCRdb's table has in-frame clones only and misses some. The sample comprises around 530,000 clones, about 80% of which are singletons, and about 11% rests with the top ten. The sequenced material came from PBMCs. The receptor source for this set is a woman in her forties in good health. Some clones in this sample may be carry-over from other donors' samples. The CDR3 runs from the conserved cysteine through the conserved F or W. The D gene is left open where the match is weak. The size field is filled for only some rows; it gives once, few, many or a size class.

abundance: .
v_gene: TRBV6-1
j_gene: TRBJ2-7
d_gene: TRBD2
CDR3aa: CASSEFGGFEQYF
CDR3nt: TGTGCCAGCAGTGAATTCGGGGGGTTCGAGCAGTACTTC

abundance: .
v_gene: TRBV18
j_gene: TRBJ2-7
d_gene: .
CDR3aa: CASSPTVRYEQYF
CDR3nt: TGTGCCAGCTCACCGACGGTTCGGTACGAGCAGTACTTC

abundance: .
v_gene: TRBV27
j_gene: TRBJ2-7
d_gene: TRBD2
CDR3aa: CASSLGTSGYYEQYF
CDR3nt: TGTGCCAGCAGTCTAGGGACTAGCGGGTACTACGAGCAGTACTTC

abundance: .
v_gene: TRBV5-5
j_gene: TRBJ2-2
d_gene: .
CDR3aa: CASSLGDWITGELFF
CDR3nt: TGTGCCAGCAGCTTGGGGGACTGGATCACCGGGGAGCTGTTTTTT

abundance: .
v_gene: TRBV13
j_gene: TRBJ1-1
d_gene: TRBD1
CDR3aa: CASSPGGVNTEAFF
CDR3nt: TGTGCCAGCAGCCCAGGGGGGGTGAACACTGAAGCTTTCTTT

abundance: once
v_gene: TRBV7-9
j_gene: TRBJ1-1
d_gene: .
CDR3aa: CASSPSRGRNTEAFF
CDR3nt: TGTGCCAGCAGCCCGAGTCGGGGGCGAAACACTGAAGCTTTCTTT

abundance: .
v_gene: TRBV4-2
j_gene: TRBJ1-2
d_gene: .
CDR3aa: CASSPRGGASYGYTF
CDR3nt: TGTGCCAGCAGCCCTCGAGGGGGGGCCAGCTATGGCTACACCTTC

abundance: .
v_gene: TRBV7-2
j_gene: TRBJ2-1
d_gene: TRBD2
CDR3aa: CASSSRLSGSSYNEQFF
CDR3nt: TGTGCCAGCAGCTCAAGACTTAGCGGGAGCTCCTACAATGAGCAGTTCTTC

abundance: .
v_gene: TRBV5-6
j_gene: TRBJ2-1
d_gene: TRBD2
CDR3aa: CASSLLVSGSEQFF
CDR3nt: TGTGCCAGCAGCTTGCTTGTTAGCGGGAGTGAGCAGTTCTTC

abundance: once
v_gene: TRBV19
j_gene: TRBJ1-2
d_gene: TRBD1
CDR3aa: CASTHTTGTNYGYTF
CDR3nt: TGTGCCAGTACCCATACGACAGGGACTAACTATGGCTACACCTTC

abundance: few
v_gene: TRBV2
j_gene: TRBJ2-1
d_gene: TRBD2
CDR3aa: CASSPTSGSKNEQFF
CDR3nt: TGTGCCAGCAGTCCTACTAGCGGGAGTAAGAATGAGCAGTTCTTC

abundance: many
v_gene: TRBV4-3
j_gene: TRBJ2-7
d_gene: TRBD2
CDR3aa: CASSQGGLAGAGSYEQYF
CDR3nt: TGCGCCAGCAGCCAAGGAGGACTAGCGGGAGCCGGGTCCTACGAGCAGTACTTC

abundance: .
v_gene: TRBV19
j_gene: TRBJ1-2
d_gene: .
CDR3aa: CASSIGDGYTF
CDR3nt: TGTGCCAGTAGTATAGGTGATGGCTACACCTTC

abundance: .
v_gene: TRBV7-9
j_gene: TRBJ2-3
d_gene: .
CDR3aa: CASSLEWGADTQYF
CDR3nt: TGTGCCAGCAGCTTAGAGTGGGGGGCAGATACGCAGTATTTT

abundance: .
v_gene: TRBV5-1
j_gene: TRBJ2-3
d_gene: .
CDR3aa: CASSPGAGSTDTQYF
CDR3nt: TGCGCCAGCAGCCCCGGGGCAGGGAGCACAGATACGCAGTATTTT

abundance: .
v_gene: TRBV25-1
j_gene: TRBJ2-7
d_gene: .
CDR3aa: CASSERDRPYEQYF
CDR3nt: TGTGCCAGCAGTGAAAGGGACCGCCCCTACGAGCAGTACTTC

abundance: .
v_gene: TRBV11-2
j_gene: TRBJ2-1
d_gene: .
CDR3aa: CASSAQLGLEQFF
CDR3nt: TGTGCCAGCAGCGCCCAACTAGGGTTGGAGCAGTTCTTC

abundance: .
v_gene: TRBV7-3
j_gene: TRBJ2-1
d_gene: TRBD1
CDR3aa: CASSLGQGLAEQFF
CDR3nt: TGTGCCAGCAGCTTAGGACAGGGGCTCGCTGAGCAGTTCTTC

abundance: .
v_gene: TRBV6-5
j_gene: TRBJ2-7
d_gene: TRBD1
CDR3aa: CASMTPGRGHEQYF
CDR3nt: TGTGCCAGCATGACTCCCGGCAGGGGGCACGAGCAGTACTTC

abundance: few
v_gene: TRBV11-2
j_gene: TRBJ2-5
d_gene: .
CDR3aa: CASSRGSQETQYF
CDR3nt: TGTGCCAGCAGCCGGGGATCTCAAGAGACCCAGTACTTC

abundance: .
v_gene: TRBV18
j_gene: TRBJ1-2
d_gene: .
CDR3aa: CASSPREQGSGYTF
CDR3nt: TGTGCCAGCTCACCTCGGGAACAGGGAAGTGGCTACACCTTC

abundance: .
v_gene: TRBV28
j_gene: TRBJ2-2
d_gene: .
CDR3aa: CASSRNTGELFF
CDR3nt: TGTGCCAGCAGTCGTAACACCGGGGAGCTGTTTTTT

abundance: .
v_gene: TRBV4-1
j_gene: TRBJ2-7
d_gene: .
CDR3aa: CASSQGLSGAGEQYF
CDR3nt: TGCGCCAGCAGCCAGGGTCTATCCGGTGCCGGTGAGCAGTACTTC

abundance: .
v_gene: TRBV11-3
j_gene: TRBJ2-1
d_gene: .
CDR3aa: CASSSRMAPTNNEQFF
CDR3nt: TGTGCCAGCAGCTCCCGCATGGCCCCCACAAACAATGAGCAGTTCTTC

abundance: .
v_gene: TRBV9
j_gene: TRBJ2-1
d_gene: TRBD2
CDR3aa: CASSVASGSTYEQFF
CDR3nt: TGTGCCAGCAGCGTAGCTAGCGGGAGTACGTATGAGCAGTTCTTC

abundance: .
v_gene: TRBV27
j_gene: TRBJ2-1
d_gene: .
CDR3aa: CASRQLNNEQFF
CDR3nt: TGTGCCAGCAGACAATTGAACAATGAGCAGTTCTTC

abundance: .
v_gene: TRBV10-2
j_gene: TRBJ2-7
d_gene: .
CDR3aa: CASSDSGPRGEQYF
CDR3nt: TGCGCCAGCAGTGATTCCGGCCCTCGGGGCGAGCAGTACTTC

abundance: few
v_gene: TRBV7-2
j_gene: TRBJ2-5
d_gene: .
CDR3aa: CASSLGGDRETQYF
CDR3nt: TGTGCCAGCAGCTTAGGGGGGGATCGAGAGACCCAGTACTTC

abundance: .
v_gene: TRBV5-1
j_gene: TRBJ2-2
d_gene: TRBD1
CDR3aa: CASSLKNRTGLNTGELFF
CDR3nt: TGCGCCAGCAGCCTTAAAAACAGGACAGGGCTGAACACCGGGGAGCTGTTTTTT

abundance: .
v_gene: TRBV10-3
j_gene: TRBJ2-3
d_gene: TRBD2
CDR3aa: CAISVGRGSTDTQYF
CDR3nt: TGTGCCATCAGTGTTGGGCGGGGGAGCACAGATACGCAGTATTTT

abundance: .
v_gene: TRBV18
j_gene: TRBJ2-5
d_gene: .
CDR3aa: CASSTQETQYF
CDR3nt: TGTGCCAGCTCAACCCAAGAGACCCAGTACTTC

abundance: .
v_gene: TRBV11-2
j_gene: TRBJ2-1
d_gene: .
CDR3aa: CASSSNPTGGQFF
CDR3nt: TGTGCTAGCAGCTCCAACCCAACGGGCGGGCAGTTCTTC

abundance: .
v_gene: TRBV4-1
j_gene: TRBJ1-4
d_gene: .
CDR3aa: CASSPWGRAASSEKLFF
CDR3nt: TGCGCCAGCAGCCCCTGGGGGCGGGCCGCGTCTAGTGAAAAACTGTTTTTT

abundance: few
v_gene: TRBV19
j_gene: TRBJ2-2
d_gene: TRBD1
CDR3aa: CASSQGVRTGELFF
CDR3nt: TGTGCCAGTAGCCAGGGGGTTAGAACCGGGGAGCTGTTTTTT

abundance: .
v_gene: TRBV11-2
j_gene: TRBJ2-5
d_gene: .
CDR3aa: CASSLQYKGQYF
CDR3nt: TGTGCCAGCAGCTTACAGTATAAAGGCCAGTACTTC

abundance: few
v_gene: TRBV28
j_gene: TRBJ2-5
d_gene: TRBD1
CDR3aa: CASSLPGQFQETQYF
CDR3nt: TGTGCCAGCAGTTTACCGGGACAGTTCCAAGAGACCCAGTACTTC

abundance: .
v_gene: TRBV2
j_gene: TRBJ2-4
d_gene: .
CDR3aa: CASSDQFIQYF
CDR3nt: TGTGCCAGCAGTGATCAATTCATTCAGTACTTC

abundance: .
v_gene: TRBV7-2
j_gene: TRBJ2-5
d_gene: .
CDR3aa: CASSSRGQSQETQYF
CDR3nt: TGTGCCAGCAGCTCGCGAGGACAGAGCCAAGAGACCCAGTACTTC

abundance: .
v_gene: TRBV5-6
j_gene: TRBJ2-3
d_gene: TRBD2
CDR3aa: CASSSRTSGSGTQYF
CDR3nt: TGTGCCAGCAGCTCCCGGACTAGCGGGAGTGGTACGCAGTATTTT

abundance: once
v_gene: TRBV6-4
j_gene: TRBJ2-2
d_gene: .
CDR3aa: CASTEGFGTGELFF
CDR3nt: TGTGCCAGCACGGAGGGGTTTGGGACCGGGGAGCTGTTTTTT

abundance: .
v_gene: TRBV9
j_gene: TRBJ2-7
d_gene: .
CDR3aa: CASSKTPSYEQYF
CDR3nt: TGTGCCAGCAGCAAGACACCTTCCTACGAGCAGTACTTC

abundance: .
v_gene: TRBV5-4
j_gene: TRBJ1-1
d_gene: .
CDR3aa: CASSLERVHGAEAFF
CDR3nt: TGTGCCAGCAGCTTGGAAAGGGTACACGGGGCCGAAGCTTTCTTT

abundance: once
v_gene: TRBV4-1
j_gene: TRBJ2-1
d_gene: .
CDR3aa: CASSQKVAGGHQGFGQFF
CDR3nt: TGCGCCAGCAGCCAAAAGGTTGCCGGGGGACACCAGGGGTTCGGGCAGTTCTTC

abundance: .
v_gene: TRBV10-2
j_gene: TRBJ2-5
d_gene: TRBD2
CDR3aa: CASSDGAGGRETQYF
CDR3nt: TGCGCCAGCAGTGATGGAGCGGGAGGGCGAGAGACCCAGTACTTC

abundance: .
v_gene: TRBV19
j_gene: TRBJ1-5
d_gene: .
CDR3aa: CASNADPISNQPQHF
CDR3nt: TGTGCCTCTAATGCGGACCCTATTAGCAATCAGCCCCAGCATTTT

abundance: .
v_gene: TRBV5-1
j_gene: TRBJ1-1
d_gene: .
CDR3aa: CASSPPVRGGTEAFF
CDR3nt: TGCGCCAGCAGCCCGCCGGTGAGGGGAGGTACTGAAGCTTTCTTT

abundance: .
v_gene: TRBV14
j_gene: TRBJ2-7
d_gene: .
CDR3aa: CASSTRDQSSYEQYF
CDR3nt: TGTGCCAGCAGCACTCGGGACCAGAGCTCCTACGAGCAGTACTTC

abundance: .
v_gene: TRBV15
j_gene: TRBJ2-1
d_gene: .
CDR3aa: CATSRDRWNEQFF
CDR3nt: TGTGCCACCAGCAGAGATCGTTGGAATGAGCAGTTCTTC

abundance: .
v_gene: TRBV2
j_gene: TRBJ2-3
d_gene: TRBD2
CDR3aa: CASSDGGGKGITQYF
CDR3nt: TGTGCCAGCAGCGACGGGGGGGGCAAGGGGATTACGCAGTATTTT